One and the same sample provided the 17 T cell receptor beta chains below, sequenced in a study of beta chain features in type 1 diabetes. Since all of the isolated RNA was reverse transcribed, expressed TCRB transcripts were what got sequenced. Sequenced by immunoSEQ multiplex PCR; TCRdb stores in-frame clones only, minus some. The sample records around 400,000 clones, approximately 12% being singletons. The sample comprised naive CD4+ T cells from blood. All receptors derive from a man aged 18 to 35 in good health.

V usage is TRBV5-1 and J usage is TRBJ2-7; TRBD2 agrees at 10 bases. V gave up 0 bases and J gave up 1 base; unmatched junction bases: 4. The CDR3 runs to 16 residues. Per the germline V gene, CDR1 is SGHRS and CDR2 is YFSETQ. CDR3 nucleotides: TGCGCCAGCAGCTTGGCTAGCGGGGGTACTTCCTACGAGCAGTACTTC. As protein: CASSLASGGTSYEQYF. The complete variable domain, with remaining parts taken from reference TRBV5-1 and TRBJ2-7, reads KAGVTQTPRYLIKTRGQQVTLSCSPISGHRSVSWYQQTPGQGLQFLFEYFSETQRNKGNFPGRFSGRQFSNSRSEMNVSTLELGDSALYLCASSLASGGTSYEQYFGPGTRLTVT.

CDR3 nucleotides: TGTGCCAGCAGTGAGACTAGCGGGCCGTTCAGTGAGCAGTTCTTC. As protein: CASSETSGPFSEQFF. V is TRBV25-1 and J is TRBJ2-1; 10 bases agree with TRBD2. The CDR3 is made up of 15 amino acids. CDR1 is MGHDK, CDR2 SYGVNS, per germline. Germline trimming cut 3 bases from V and 9 bases from J; bases unmatched to any gene: 8.

The chain is built from TRBV7-2 and TRBJ2-7; 7 nucleotides agree with TRBD2. CDR1 and CDR2 (germline): SGHTA, FQGNSA. This CDR3 contains 17 residues. With 4 bases clipped from V and 0 bases from J, the junction kept 12 bases outside the gene matches. The DNA of the CDR3 is TGTGCCAGCAGCTACTATATGAGCGGGGTGAGCTCCTACGAGCAGTACTTC. Residues: CASSYYMSGVSSYEQYF.

The gene calls are TRBV7-6 and TRBJ2-1; 8 bases map to TRBD2. Germline values: CDR1 SGHVS, CDR2 FNYEAQ. CDR3 size: 14 residues. V was pared by 5 bases and J by 6 bases, with 6 bases of the junction left unmatched. CDR3 nucleotides: TGTGCCAGCAGCCAAAGCGGGAGTAGCAATGAGCAGTTCTTC. This sequence encodes CASSQSGSSNEQFF.

In this sample, this clone turned up a few times. The CDR3 reads CASTTGQRNIQYF. The CDR3, as DNA: TGTGCCAGCACGACAGGGCAAAGGAACATTCAGTACTTC. The chain recombines TRBV18 with TRBJ2-4; 7 bases are shared with TRBD1. The V and J ends lost 8 bases and 7 bases, in that order; junction bases with no gene match: 8. Germline V gene lookup returns CDR1 KGHSH and CDR2 LQKENI. The CDR3 length is 13 residues. Filled out from reference TRBV18 and TRBJ2-4, the complete variable domain reads NAGVMQNPRHLVRRRGQEARLRCSPMKGHSHVYWYRQLPEEGLKFMVYLQKENIIDESGMPKERFSAEFPKEGPSILRIQQVVRGDSAAYFCASTTGQRNIQYFGAGTRLSVL.

This clone appeared a few times. V gene TRBV7-4 combines with J gene TRBJ1-2, with 7 bases matching TRBD1. From germline, CDR1 is SGHVT and CDR2 SQSDAQ. The CDR3 spans 18 residues. V shed 6 bases and J 2 bases; nucleotides not matched to a gene: 18. CDR3 amino acids: CASSYIWCRTGRNYGYTF. The DNA of the CDR3 is TGTGCCAGCAGTTATATCTGGTGCAGGACAGGACGAAACTATGGCTACACCTTC.

This clone was observed a handful of times. V usage is TRBV10-3 and J usage is TRBJ2-7; TRBD2 agrees at 7 bases. The CDR3 is 15 residues long. The germline gives CDR1 ENHRY, CDR2 SYGVKD. V was pared by 8 bases and J by 7 bases, with 17 bases of the junction left unmatched. The CDR3 sequence is CAIQASGTSSREQYF. The CDR3 DNA reads as TGTGCCATCCAAGCGAGCGGGACGTCCTCGAGGGAGCAGTACTTC.

The chain combines TRBV18 with TRBJ1-6; TRBD1 might be the D (6 bases). CDR3 length: 14 residues. Germline-derived CDR1 and CDR2 are KGHSH and LQKENI. The V and J ends lost 8 bases and 6 bases respectively, with 14 bases between them. As DNA, the CDR3 is TGTGCCAGCGAGACGACAGGCTCTAATTCACCCCTCCACTTT. It specifies CASETTGSNSPLHF.

The chain has TRBV7-3 and TRBJ2-5; 7 nucleotides line up with TRBD1. Trimming took 3 bases from V and 1 from J; bases not matched to a gene: 2. CDR1 and CDR2 (germline): SGHTA, FQGTGA. This CDR3 has 14 residues. CDR3 region: CASSFSGGQETQYF. Written as DNA, the CDR3 is TGTGCCAGCAGCTTTTCAGGGGGCCAAGAGACCCAGTACTTC.

This clone has just a few counts. The J gene is TRBJ2-7, the V gene TRBV7-2; 7 positions match TRBD2. V lost 2 bases to trimming and J lost 5 bases; unmatched junction nucleotides: 9. Germline V lookup: CDR1 SGHTA, CDR2 FQGNSA. This CDR3 has 15 residues. CDR3 in DNA: TGTGCCAGCAGCTTACAGGGAGGGCCCGCTCACGAGCAGTACTTC. Its translation: CASSLQGGPAHEQYF.

This clone was seen more than once but under ten times. This sequence joins TRBV5-4 and TRBJ1-4; D gene ambiguous. Germline-derived CDR1 and CDR2 are SGHNT and YYREEE (reference sequence). V lost 4 bases, J lost 8 bases, and 12 bases lay in between. CDR3 length: 13 amino acids. The CDR3 DNA reads TGTGCCAGCAGCGTGTCAGGCCTCGAAAAACTGTTTTTT. It is translated as CASSVSGLEKLFF.

The gene calls are TRBV5-1 and TRBJ2-1; TRBD2 matches at 7 bases. The CDR3 runs to 16 residues. Per the germline V gene, CDR1 is SGHRS and CDR2 is YFSETQ. With V trimmed by 2 bases and J by 0 bases, 5 bases remained unmatched. CDR3 region: CASSFAAGSSYNEQFF. The CDR3 bases are TGCGCCAGCAGCTTCGCAGCGGGGTCCTCCTACAATGAGCAGTTCTTC.

The chain uses TRBV30 and TRBJ2-5; D perhaps matches TRBD1 (7 bases). Germline V gene sequence: CDR1 GTSNPN, CDR2 SVGIG (reference sequence). The CDR3 covers 14 residues. V shed 0 bases and J shed 6 bases, with 14 bases lying between them. The CDR3 DNA follows: TGTGCCTGGAGTGTACAGGGGAGGCGGAAGACCCAGTACTTC. Its protein product is CAWSVQGRRKTQYF.

A few counts support this clone. The chain combines TRBV5-1 with TRBJ1-1; D gene uncertain. Germline assignment: CDR1 SGHRS and CDR2 YFSETQ. The germline V and J ends were trimmed by 0 bases and 0 bases, with 6 bases remaining between them. The CDR3 is made up of 14 amino acids. The CDR3 region is CASSLDLMNTEAFF. In nucleotides, the CDR3 is TGCGCCAGCAGCTTGGACCTAATGAACACTGAAGCTTTCTTT.

This chain connects TRBV28 to TRBJ1-6, with a possible D match to TRBD1 (5 bases). CDR3 size: 15 residues. Deletions cut 5 bases from V and 7 bases from J, with 15 bases between. The V gene's germline CDR1 is MDHEN and CDR2 SYDVKM. The CDR3 spells CASSLGDRLNSPLHF. The CDR3 region has the DNA TGTGCCAGCAGTCTAGGAGACAGATTAAATTCACCCCTCCACTTT.

This sequence joins TRBV7-9 and TRBJ1-2, with 8 nucleotides matching TRBD1. The V gene's germline CDR1 is SEHNR and CDR2 FQNEAQ (reference sequence). This CDR3 has 15 amino acids. Trimming at V came to 5 bases and at J to 6 bases, leaving 11 bases not matched to a gene. This chain's CDR3 is CASSRTGFHYDGYTF. For the CDR3, the DNA is TGTGCCAGCAGCCGGACAGGGTTCCATTATGATGGCTACACCTTC.

This clone has more than one count but fewer than ten. V and J are TRBV27 and TRBJ2-3, with 9 positions matching TRBD1. With 6 bases clipped from V and 3 bases from J, the junction kept 4 bases outside the gene matches. CDR1 is MNHEY, CDR2 SMNVEV, per germline (reference sequence). The CDR3 is 14 residues long. The CDR3 spells CASRRQGVTDTQYF. CDR3 coding DNA: TGTGCCAGCAGAAGACAGGGGGTAACAGATACGCAGTATTTT.